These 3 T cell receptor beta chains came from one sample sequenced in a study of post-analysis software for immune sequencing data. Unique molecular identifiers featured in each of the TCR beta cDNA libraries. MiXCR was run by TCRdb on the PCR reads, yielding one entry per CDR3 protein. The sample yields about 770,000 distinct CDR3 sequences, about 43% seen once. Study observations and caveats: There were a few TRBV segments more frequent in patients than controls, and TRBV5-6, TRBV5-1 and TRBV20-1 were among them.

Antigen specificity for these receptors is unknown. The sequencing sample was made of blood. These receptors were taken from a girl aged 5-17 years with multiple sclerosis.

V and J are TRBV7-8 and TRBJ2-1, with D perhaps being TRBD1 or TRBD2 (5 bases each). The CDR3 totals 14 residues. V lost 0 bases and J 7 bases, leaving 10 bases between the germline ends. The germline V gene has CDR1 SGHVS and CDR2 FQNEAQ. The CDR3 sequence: CASSLAGTGNEQFF. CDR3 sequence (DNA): TGTGCCAGCAGCTTAGCGGGGACGGGGAATGAGCAGTTCTTC.

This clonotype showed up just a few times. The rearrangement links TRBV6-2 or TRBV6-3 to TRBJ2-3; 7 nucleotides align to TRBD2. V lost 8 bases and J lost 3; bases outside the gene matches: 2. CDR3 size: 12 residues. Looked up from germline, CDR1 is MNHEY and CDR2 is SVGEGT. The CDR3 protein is CASGGSTDTQYF. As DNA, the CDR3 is TGTGCCAGCGGCGGGAGTACAGATACGCAGTATTTT.

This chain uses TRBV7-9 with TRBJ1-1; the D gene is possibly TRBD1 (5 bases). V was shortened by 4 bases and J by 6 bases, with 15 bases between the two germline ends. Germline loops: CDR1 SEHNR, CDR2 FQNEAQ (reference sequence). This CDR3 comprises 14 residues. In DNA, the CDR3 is TGTGCCAGCAGCTCCAACCGGGGGGTTGCTGAAGCTTTCTTT. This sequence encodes CASSSNRGVAEAFF.